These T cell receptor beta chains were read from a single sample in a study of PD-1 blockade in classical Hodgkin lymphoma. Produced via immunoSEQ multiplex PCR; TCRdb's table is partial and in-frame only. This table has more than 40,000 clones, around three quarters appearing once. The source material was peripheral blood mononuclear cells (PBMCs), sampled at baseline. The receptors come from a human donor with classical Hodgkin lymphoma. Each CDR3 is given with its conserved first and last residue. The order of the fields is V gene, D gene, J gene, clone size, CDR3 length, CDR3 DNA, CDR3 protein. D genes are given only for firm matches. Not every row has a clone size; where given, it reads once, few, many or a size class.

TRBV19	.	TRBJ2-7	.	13	TGTGCCAGTAGTATAGTTGCGGGATACGAGCAGTACTTC	CASSIVAGYEQYF
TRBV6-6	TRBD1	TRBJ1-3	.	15	TGTGCCAGCAGTACGACAGGGGCACCGGGAAACACCATATATTTT	CASSTTGAPGNTIYF
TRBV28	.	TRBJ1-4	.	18	TGTGCCAGCAGTTCCCCGGGACAACCTGGGTCGGGACGGGAAAAACTGTTTTTT	CASSSPGQPGSGREKLFF
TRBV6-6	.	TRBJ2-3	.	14	TGTGCCAGCAGTTCGGACAGCAGCACAGATACGCAGTATTTT	CASSSDSSTDTQYF
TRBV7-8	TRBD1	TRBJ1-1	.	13	TGTGCCAGCAGCCCCCGAACAGGGGCTGAAGCTTTCTTT	CASSPRTGAEAFF
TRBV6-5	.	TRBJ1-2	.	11	TGTGCCAGCAGTTACGGGAGCAGATACACCTTC	CASSYGSRYTF
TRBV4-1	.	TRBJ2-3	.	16	TGCGCCAGCAGCCAGAGGAGTAGCGGCCTCACAGATACGCAGTATTTT	CASSQRSSGLTDTQYF
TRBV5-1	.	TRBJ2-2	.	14	TGCGCCAGCAGCCCCCAGGCGAACACCGGGGAGCTGTTTTTT	CASSPQANTGELFF
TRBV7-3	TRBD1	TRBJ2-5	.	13	TGTGCCAGCAGCGCGACAGGGGGAGAGACCCAGTACTTC	CASSATGGETQYF
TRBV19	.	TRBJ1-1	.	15	TGTGCCAGTAGTATTTGGGGGGTTGGTAACACTGAAGCTTTCTTT	CASSIWGVGNTEAFF
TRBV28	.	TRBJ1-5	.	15	TGTGCCAGTCTAAAAAGGGGTTTCAGCAATCAGCCCCAGCATTTT	CASLKRGFSNQPQHF
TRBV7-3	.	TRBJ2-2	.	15	TGTGCCAGCAGCTTTACCGGGGGTTTCACCGGGGAGCTGTTTTTT	CASSFTGGFTGELFF
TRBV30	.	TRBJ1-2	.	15	TGTGCCTGGTCCTCCGGAGGGGAAAACAGCTATGGCTACACCTTC	CAWSSGGENSYGYTF
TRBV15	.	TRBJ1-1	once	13	TGTGCCACCAGCAGAGATGTCCGGACTGAAGCTTTCTTT	CATSRDVRTEAFF
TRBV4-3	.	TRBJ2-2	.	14	TGCGCCTCCTCTAAGCAGGGTGGCACCGGGGAGCTGTTTTTT	CASSKQGGTGELFF
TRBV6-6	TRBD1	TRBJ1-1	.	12	TGTGCCAGCAGGAGGGAGACAGGGGAAGCTTTCTTT	CASRRETGEAFF
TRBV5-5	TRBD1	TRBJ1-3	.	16	TGTGCCAGCAGCGGGTCCGGGACAGGGGTTGGAAACACCATATATTTT	CASSGSGTGVGNTIYF
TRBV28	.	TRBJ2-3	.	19	TGTGCCAGCAGTTTCGGAGACACCCCCTTATTTGGTTTGGGTGATACGCAGTATTTT	CASSFGDTPLFGLGDTQYF
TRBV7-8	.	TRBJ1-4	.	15	TGTGCCAGCAGCCCCACAGGGCTACTTAATGAAAAACTGTTTTTT	CASSPTGLLNEKLFF
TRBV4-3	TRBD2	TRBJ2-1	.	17	TGCGCCAGCAGCCAAGCTCCTAGCGGGAGGACCGGGAATGAGCAGTTCTTC	CASSQAPSGRTGNEQFF
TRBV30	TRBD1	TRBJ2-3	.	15	TGTGCCTGGAGCCTTGGACAGGGGGTTGCAGGTACGCAGTATTTT	CAWSLGQGVAGTQYF
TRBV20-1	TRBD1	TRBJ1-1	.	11	TGCAGTGCGCAACAGGGGATTGAAGCTTTCTTT	CSAQQGIEAFF
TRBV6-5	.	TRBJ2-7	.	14	TGTGCCAGCAGCTACCGGAGGGCCTCAAGGGAGCAGTACTTC	CASSYRRASREQYF
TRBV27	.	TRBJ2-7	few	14	TGTGCCAGCAGAAGGTCGGGCCCCAAGGACGAGCAGTACTTC	CASRRSGPKDEQYF
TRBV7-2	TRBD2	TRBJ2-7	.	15	TGTGCCAGCAGCTTAAGTCGCGGGAGTAATTACGAGCAGTACTTC	CASSLSRGSNYEQYF
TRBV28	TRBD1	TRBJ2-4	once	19	TGTGCCAGCAGTTTATGGGCGGGGACAGGGGAGGCGGCCAAAAACATTCAGTACTTC	CASSLWAGTGEAAKNIQYF
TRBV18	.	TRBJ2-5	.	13	TGTGCCAGCTCACCAGTGGGGCAAGAGACCCAGTACTTC	CASSPVGQETQYF
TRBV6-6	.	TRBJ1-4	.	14	TGTGCCAGCAGTTACTTGGGGGGGATGGCAAAACTGTTTTTT	CASSYLGGMAKLFF
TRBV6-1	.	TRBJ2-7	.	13	TGTGCCAGCCACTACACTAGTCTCCACGAGCAGTACTTC	CASHYTSLHEQYF
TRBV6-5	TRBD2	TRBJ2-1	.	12	TGTGCCAGCACCGGGAGGGCCGGTGAGCAGTTCTTC	CASTGRAGEQFF
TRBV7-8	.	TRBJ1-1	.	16	TGTGCCAGCAGATTGATGAGATTCAGCATGAACACTGAAGCTTTCTTT	CASRLMRFSMNTEAFF
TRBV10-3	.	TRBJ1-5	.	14	TGTGCCATCAGTGGACAGTATAGCAATCAGCCCCAGCATTTT	CAISGQYSNQPQHF
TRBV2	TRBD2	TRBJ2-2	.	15	TGTGCCAGCAGTGTGGCGGGAGGGGGCACCGGGGAGCTGTTTTTT	CASSVAGGGTGELFF
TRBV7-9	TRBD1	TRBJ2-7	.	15	TGTGCCAGCAGCCCCGGGACAGGGGGCTCCTACGAGCAGTACTTC	CASSPGTGGSYEQYF
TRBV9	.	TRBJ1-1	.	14	TGTGCCAGCAGCGTAGGGATGGCGAACACTGAAGCTTTCTTT	CASSVGMANTEAFF
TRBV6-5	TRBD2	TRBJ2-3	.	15	TGTGCCACCCAAACTAGCGGGAGTTTCGCAGATACGCAGTATTTT	CATQTSGSFADTQYF
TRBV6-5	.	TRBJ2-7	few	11	TGTGCCAGCAGTTCAAGGGGCGAGCAGTACTTC	CASSSRGEQYF
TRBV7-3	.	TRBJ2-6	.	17	TGTGCCAGCAGCTTAAGGCAGGGCGCTACTGGGGCCAACGTCCTGACTTTC	CASSLRQGATGANVLTF
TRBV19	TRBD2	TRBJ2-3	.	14	TGTGCCAGTAGTATGCCTAGCGGGAGTGATACGCAGTATTTT	CASSMPSGSDTQYF
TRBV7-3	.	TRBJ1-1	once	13	TGTGCCAGCAGCTTAAGGGGGGCCACTGAAGCTTTCTTT	CASSLRGATEAFF
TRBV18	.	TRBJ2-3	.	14	TGTGCCAGCTCACCGGTCAGTCCCACAGATACGCAGTATTTT	CASSPVSPTDTQYF
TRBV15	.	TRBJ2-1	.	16	TGTGCCACCAGCGTCAGTCGACAGGCTGTCTACAATGAGCAGTTCTTC	CATSVSRQAVYNEQFF
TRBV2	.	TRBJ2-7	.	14	TGTGCCAGCAGTGAACAGGGACCTACCTACGAGCAGTACTTC	CASSEQGPTYEQYF
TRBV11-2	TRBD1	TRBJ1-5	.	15	TGTGCCAGCAGCTTAGGGACAGGACCTAATCAGCCCCAGCATTTT	CASSLGTGPNQPQHF
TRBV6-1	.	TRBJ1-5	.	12	TGTGCCAGCAGCTCCTGGAATCAGCCCCAGCATTTT	CASSSWNQPQHF
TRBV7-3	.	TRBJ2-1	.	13	TGTGCCAGCAGCTTGAACACATACAATGAGCAGTTCTTC	CASSLNTYNEQFF
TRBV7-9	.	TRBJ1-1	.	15	TGTGCCAGCAGCCCGGGTGGCGGGGCTATCACTGAAGCTTTCTTT	CASSPGGGAITEAFF
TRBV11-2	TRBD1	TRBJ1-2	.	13	TGTGCCAGCAGCCCAGGGGGCTTATATGGCTACACCTTC	CASSPGGLYGYTF
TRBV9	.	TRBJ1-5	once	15	TGTGCCAGCAGCTTAGTCACAGGGCTCCGGCAGCCCCAGCATTTT	CASSLVTGLRQPQHF
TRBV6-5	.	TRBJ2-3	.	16	TGTGCCAGCAGTTACTCCGCCCAGGGCGGCGGTGATACGCAGTATTTT	CASSYSAQGGGDTQYF
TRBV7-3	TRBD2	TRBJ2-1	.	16	TGTGCCAGCAGCTTAATTGGTCTAGCGGGAAGGGGTGAGCAGTTCTTC	CASSLIGLAGRGEQFF
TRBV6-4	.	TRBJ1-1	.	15	TGTGCCAGCAGTAAGGAGGCAGTAGGGTACACTGAAGCTTTCTTT	CASSKEAVGYTEAFF
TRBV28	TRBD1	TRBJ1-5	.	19	TGTGCCAGCAGCCTAGTCCCGGGACAGGCTGGGTATAGCAATCAGCCCCAGCATTTT	CASSLVPGQAGYSNQPQHF
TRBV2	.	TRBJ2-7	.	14	TGTGCCAGCACGGCGGGACCCTATTCGGACGAGCAGTACTTC	CASTAGPYSDEQYF
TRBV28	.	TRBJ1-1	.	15	TGTGCCAGCAGATACCTGGCAGTGGAGAACACTGAAGCTTTCTTT	CASRYLAVENTEAFF